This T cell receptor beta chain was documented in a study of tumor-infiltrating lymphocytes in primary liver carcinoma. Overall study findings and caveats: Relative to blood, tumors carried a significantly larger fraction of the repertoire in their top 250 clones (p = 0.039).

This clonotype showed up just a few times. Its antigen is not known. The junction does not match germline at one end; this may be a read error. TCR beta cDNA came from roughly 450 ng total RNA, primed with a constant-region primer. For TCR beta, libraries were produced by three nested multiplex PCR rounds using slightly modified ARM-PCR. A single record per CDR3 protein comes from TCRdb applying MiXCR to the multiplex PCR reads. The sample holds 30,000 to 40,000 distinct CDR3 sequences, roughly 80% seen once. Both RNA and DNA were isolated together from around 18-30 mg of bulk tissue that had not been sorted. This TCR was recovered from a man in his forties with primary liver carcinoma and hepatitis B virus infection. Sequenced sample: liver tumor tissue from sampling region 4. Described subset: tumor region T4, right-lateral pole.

The CDR3 reads CASRTGGGGAGEQFF. In nucleotides, the CDR3 is TGTGCCAGCAGGACGGGGGGCGGAGGAGCCGGGGAGCAGTTTTTT. This rearrangement joins TRBV6-1 to TRBJ2-2; a weak D match, TRBD2 (7 bases). Germline lookup yields CDR1 MNHNS and CDR2 SASEGT. CDR3 length: 15 amino acids.